A single sample is the source of the 6 T cell receptor beta chains below, sequenced in a study of blood T cell repertoires in COVID-19. Measured with immunoSEQ multiplex PCR; TCRdb has only the in-frame clones, and not every one. The sample holds 65,000 to 90,000 clones, approximately 86% seen once. Sequencing was carried out using peripheral blood. Every receptor here comes from a woman of 80 years or more with acute or convalescent COVID-19.

V gene TRBV19 combines with J gene TRBJ2-3; D uncertain. Germline V gene lookup returns CDR1 LNHDA and CDR2 SQIVND (reference sequence). The germline V and J ends were trimmed by 6 bases and 0 bases, with 10 bases remaining between them. The CDR3 has 14 amino acids. The CDR3 DNA sequence: TGTGCCAGTAGCCCCTCTTATAGCACAGATACGCAGTATTTT. It encodes CASSPSYSTDTQYF.

V usage is TRBV27 and J usage is TRBJ2-4; perhaps TRBD2 as D (5 bases). The V and J ends lost 3 bases and 0 bases respectively, with 9 bases between them. The CDR3 is 15 residues long. Germline CDR1 MNHEY, CDR2 SMNVEV (reference sequence). The CDR3 is CASSFRGLAKNIQYF. Written as DNA, the CDR3 is TGTGCCAGCAGTTTTCGGGGTCTAGCCAAAAACATTCAGTACTTC.

This rearrangement joins TRBV28 to TRBJ1-2; 9 nucleotides match TRBD1. Trimming took 4 bases from V and 8 from J; bases not matched to a gene: 5. Looked up from germline, CDR1 is MDHEN and CDR2 is SYDVKM. The CDR3 has 13 amino acids. The CDR3 DNA reads TGTGCCAGCAGTTCCTACAGGGGGCACGGCTACACCTTC. Translation: CASSSYRGHGYTF.

The J gene is TRBJ1-4, the V gene TRBV4-1; D not resolved. This CDR3 contains 15 residues. Germline-derived CDR1 and CDR2 are MGHRA and YSYEKL. V was pared by 1 base and J by 4 bases, with 10 bases between. CDR3: CASSQVGRDNEKLFF. DNA for the CDR3: TGCGCCAGCAGCCAAGTAGGGAGGGATAATGAAAAACTGTTTTTT.

The rearrangement links TRBV19 to TRBJ2-6, with 8 bases aligning to TRBD2. The V segment lost 5 bases and the J segment 1 base; nucleotides outside the gene matches: 4. The CDR3 covers 16 residues. Per the germline V gene, CDR1 is LNHDA and CDR2 is SQIVND (reference sequence). The CDR3 is CASSSRLASGANVLTF. DNA of the CDR3: TGTGCCAGTAGTTCCCGACTAGCGTCTGGGGCCAACGTCCTGACTTTC.

The rearrangement uses TRBV30 and TRBJ1-3, with D possibly matching TRBD1 (5 bases). CDR3 length equals 17 residues. V dropped 4 bases and J dropped 2 bases, with 21 bases sitting between them. Germline CDR1 and CDR2: GTSNPN and SVGIG (reference sequence). The CDR3 here is CAWTGRGLGGTGNTIYF. CDR3 DNA sequence: TGTGCCTGGACCGGACGGGGCCTCGGGGGAACTGGAAACACCATATATTTT.